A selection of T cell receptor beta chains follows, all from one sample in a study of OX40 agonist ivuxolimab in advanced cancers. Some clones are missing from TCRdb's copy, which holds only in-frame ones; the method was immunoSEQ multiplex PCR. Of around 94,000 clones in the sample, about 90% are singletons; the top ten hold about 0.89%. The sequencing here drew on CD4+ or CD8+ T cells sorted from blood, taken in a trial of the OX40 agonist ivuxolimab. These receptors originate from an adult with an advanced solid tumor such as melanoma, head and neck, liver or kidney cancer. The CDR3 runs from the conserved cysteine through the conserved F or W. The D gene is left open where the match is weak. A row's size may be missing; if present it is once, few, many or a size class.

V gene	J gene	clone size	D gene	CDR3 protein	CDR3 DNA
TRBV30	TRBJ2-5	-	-	CAWGRGEGQETQYF	TGTGCCTGGGGCAGGGGGGAGGGCCAAGAGACCCAGTACTTC
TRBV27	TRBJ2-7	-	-	CASSLTIRYEQYF	TGTGCCAGCAGCCTCACCATCCGCTACGAGCAGTACTTC
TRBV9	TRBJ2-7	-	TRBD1	CASSVAHRDRGHEQYF	TGTGCCAGCAGCGTAGCTCATCGGGACAGGGGACACGAGCAGTACTTC
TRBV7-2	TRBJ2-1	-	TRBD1	CASSRPGQGAYNEQFF	TGTGCCAGCAGCCGACCTGGACAGGGGGCTTACAATGAGCAGTTCTTC
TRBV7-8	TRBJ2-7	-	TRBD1	CASSTVDRGFSYEQYF	TGTGCCAGCAGCACCGTAGACAGGGGGTTCTCCTACGAGCAGTACTTC
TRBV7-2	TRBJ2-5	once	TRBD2	CASSRRAGGETQYF	TGTGCCAGCAGCCGTCGCGCGGGGGGTGAGACCCAGTACTTC
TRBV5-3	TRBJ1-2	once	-	CASSLGPPENYGYTF	TGTGCCAGCAGCTTGGGGCCGCCAGAAAACTATGGCTACACCTTC
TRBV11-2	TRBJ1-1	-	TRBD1	CASSTRQGAGTEAFF	TGTGCCAGCAGCACCCGACAGGGGGCCGGCACTGAAGCTTTCTTT
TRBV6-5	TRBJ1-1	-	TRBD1	CASSQGGPEAFF	TGTGCCAGCAGTCAGGGGGGGCCTGAAGCTTTCTTT
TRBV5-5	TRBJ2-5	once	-	CASSLGAQRETQYF	TGTGCCAGCAGCTTGGGGGCCCAGAGGGAGACCCAGTACTTC
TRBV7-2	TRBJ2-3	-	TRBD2	CASSLDGPSGSSTDTQYF	TGTGCCAGCAGCTTAGATGGCCCTAGCGGGAGTAGCACAGATACGCAGTATTTT
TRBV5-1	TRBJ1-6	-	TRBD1	CASSLNSPGDSSPLHF	TGCGCCAGCAGCCTTAACAGTCCGGGGGACAGTTCACCCCTCCACTTT
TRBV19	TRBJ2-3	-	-	CASSPGRRPDTQYF	TGTGCCAGTAGTCCGGGACGCAGACCAGATACGCAGTATTTT
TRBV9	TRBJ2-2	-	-	CASSPIGGVGELFF	TGTGCCAGCAGCCCGATCGGGGGAGTCGGGGAGCTGTTTTTT
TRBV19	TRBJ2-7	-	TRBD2	CASSIVGGLAGKQYF	TGTGCCAGCAGTATAGTAGGGGGACTAGCGGGAAAGCAGTACTTC
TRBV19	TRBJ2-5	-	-	CASSIQRATQETQYF	TGTGCCAGTAGTATCCAGAGGGCAACTCAAGAGACCCAGTACTTC
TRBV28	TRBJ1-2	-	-	CASSQIGTGKLRGYTF	TGTGCCAGCAGTCAAATAGGAACCGGTAAATTACGAGGCTACACCTTC
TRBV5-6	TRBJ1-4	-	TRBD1	CASSLWGTGGAGGKLFF	TGTGCCAGCAGCCTATGGGGGACAGGGGGCGCAGGAGGAAAACTGTTTTTT
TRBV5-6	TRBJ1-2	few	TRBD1	CASSSEGARGLAYTF	TGTGCCAGCAGCTCAGAGGGGGCAAGGGGCCTCGCGTACACCTTC
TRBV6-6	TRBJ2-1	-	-	CASSYNRGAGYNEQFF	TGTGCCAGCAGTTATAACCGGGGGGCGGGGTACAATGAGCAGTTCTTC
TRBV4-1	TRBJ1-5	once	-	CASSRGVGNQPQHF	TGCGCCAGCAGCCGGGGAGTAGGCAATCAGCCCCAGCATTTT
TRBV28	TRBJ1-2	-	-	CASSAGLYYGYTF	TGTGCCAGCAGCGCGGGACTTTATTATGGCTACACCTTC
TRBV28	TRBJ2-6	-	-	CASRGPSGANVLTF	TGTGCCAGCAGAGGGCCGTCTGGGGCCAACGTCCTGACTTTC